These 22 T cell receptor beta chains were sequenced from one sample in a study of CD8 T cells in Susac syndrome. Reverse transcription of about 0.45 to 1 ug RNA was carried out with random hexamers. A single record per CDR3 protein comes from TCRdb applying MiXCR to the immunoSEQ multiplex PCR reads. The sample has some 63,000 distinct CDR3 sequences, over 85% seen once. Sequencing input: CD8+ T cells from PBMCs. The receptors here all came from a human donor with multiple sclerosis.

The genes are TRBV4-1 and TRBJ1-1; D ambiguous. Germline CDR1 reads MGHRA; CDR2 reads YSYEKL. The CDR3 sequence is 11 residues long. Trimming took 6 bases from V and 6 from J, leaving 8 bases between them. CDR3 region: CASSAGAEAFF. The CDR3 bases are TGCGCCAGCAGTGCCGGGGCTGAAGCTTTCTTT.

This clonotype was recorded a few times. This rearrangement joins TRBV28 to TRBJ2-7; weak D call: TRBD1 (5 bases). V lost 5 bases and J 3 bases, leaving 8 bases between the germline ends. Germline assignment: CDR1 MDHEN and CDR2 SYDVKM. The CDR3 consists of 12 residues. This chain's CDR3 is CASSRDSYEQYF. Written as DNA, the CDR3 is TGTGCCAGCAGTCGAGACAGCTACGAGCAGTACTTC.

This chain connects TRBV20-1 to TRBJ1-2; D gene uncertain. Trimming took 0 bases from V and 4 from J, leaving 15 bases between them. Germline CDR1 is DFQATT and CDR2 is SNEGSKA (reference sequence). This CDR3 comprises 15 residues. The CDR3 is CSARDLQEDLYGYTF. The CDR3 nucleotides are TGCAGTGCTAGAGATCTCCAGGAGGACCTCTATGGCTACACCTTC.

The chain recombines TRBV9 with TRBJ2-7; weak D call: TRBD1 (6 bases). Trimming took 3 bases from V and 0 from J, leaving 13 bases between them. This CDR3 region has 15 residues. Germline CDR1 is SGDLS and CDR2 is YYNGEE. DNA of the CDR3: TGTGCCAGCAGCGCCCACCGGGACAACTCCTACGAGCAGTACTTC. Amino acid sequence: CASSAHRDNSYEQYF.

The chain employs TRBV2 and TRBJ1-2; 7 nucleotides match TRBD1. Germline values: CDR1 SNHLY, CDR2 FYNNEI. The J segment lost 4 bases and the V segment lost 1 base, leaving 6 bases of the junction unmatched. The CDR3 totals 15 residues. CDR3 DNA: TGTGCCAGCAGTGAAGGCGGGACAGCCCTCTATGGCTACACCTTC. Translated, it gives CASSEGGTALYGYTF.

The CDR3 DNA follows: TGCAGCGTTGTTGGGCCACAGGGAAGGTCAGGCGAGCAGTACTTC. Translating gives CSVVGPQGRSGEQYF. This chain uses TRBV29-1 with TRBJ2-7; tentative D call: TRBD1 (6 bases). Germline CDR1 SQVTM, CDR2 ANQGSEA. This CDR3 is 15 amino acids long. With 4 bases removed from V and 6 bases from J, the gap between germline ends came to 22 bases.

The genes are TRBV7-9 and TRBJ2-7; 8 nucleotides line up with TRBD2. Germline CDR1 SEHNR, CDR2 FQNEAQ (reference sequence). J gave up 2 bases and V 1 base, and 4 bases lay outside the gene matches. This CDR3 is built from 15 residues. The CDR3 is CASSLETSDPYEQYF. CDR3 bases: TGTGCCAGCAGCTTAGAGACTAGCGATCCCTACGAGCAGTACTTC.

This chain joins TRBV28 and TRBJ2-1; D gene unclear. V was pared by 5 bases and J by 1 base, with 9 bases between. The germline V gene encodes CDR1 MDHEN and CDR2 SYDVKM. This CDR3 spans 14 amino acids. The CDR3 coding sequence is TGTGCCAGCAGTCCCCTGAGTTCCTACAATGAGCAGTTCTTC. Translation: CASSPLSSYNEQFF.

The CDR3, as DNA: TGCGCCAGCAGCTTGGACCTCTATAGCAATCAGCCCCAGCATTTT. It translates to CASSLDLYSNQPQHF. The chain recombines TRBV5-1 with TRBJ1-5, with unresolved D. V lost 0 bases and J 0 bases, leaving 7 bases between the germline ends. Germline V gives CDR1 SGHRS, CDR2 YFSETQ. CDR3 length: 15 residues. Combining the CDR3 with reference TRBV5-1 and TRBJ1-5 gives the whole variable domain KAGVTQTPRYLIKTRGQQVTLSCSPISGHRSVSWYQQTPGQGLQFLFEYFSETQRNKGNFPGRFSGRQFSNSRSEMNVSTLELGDSALYLCASSLDLYSNQPQHFGDGTRLSIL.

The chain employs TRBV7-9 and TRBJ2-7; no definite D call. Germline assignment: CDR1 SEHNR and CDR2 FQNEAQ (reference sequence). The CDR3 extends over 11 amino acids. V lost 2 bases and J lost 6, with 5 bases in between. CDR3 DNA sequence: TGTGCCAGCAGCTTATCGGCCGAGCAGTACTTC. This encodes CASSLSAEQYF.

The chain has TRBV24-1 and TRBJ2-5; 7 nucleotides align to TRBD1. Trimming at V came to 2 bases and at J to 3 bases, leaving 5 bases not matched to a gene. CDR1 is KGHDR and CDR2 is SFDVKD in the germline V gene. The CDR3 length is 15 residues. This CDR3 reads CATSDSRGLEETQYF. The CDR3 region has the DNA TGTGCCACCAGTGATTCGAGGGGGCTGGAAGAGACCCAGTACTTC.

V and J are TRBV29-1 and TRBJ2-7; 7 positions match TRBD1. J was trimmed by 1 base and V by 0 bases; bases with no gene match: 9. Looked up from germline, CDR1 is SQVTM and CDR2 is ANQGSEA. The CDR3 length is 16 residues. CDR3 coding DNA: TGCAGCGTTGAAGAGGGGGAGACAGGGCAATCCTACGAGCAGTACTTC. It encodes CSVEEGETGQSYEQYF.

The chain couples TRBV15 to TRBJ2-1, with 7 bases lining up with TRBD2. The CDR3 runs 15 residues. Germline V gene data show CDR1 as LNHNV and CDR2 as YYDKDF (reference sequence). After removal of 0 bases from V and 4 bases from J, the junction contained 3 bases not matched to a gene. Written as DNA, the CDR3 is TGTGCCACCAGCAGAGATCGGGGAGGGTACAATGAGCAGTTCTTC. Encoded protein: CATSRDRGGYNEQFF.

J is TRBJ2-7 and V is TRBV27; 11 bases line up with TRBD1. CDR1 and CDR2 (germline): MNHEY, SMNVEV (reference sequence). The CDR3 loop spans 15 amino acids. After removal of 3 bases from V and 2 bases from J, the junction contained 3 bases not matched to a gene. CDR3 coding DNA: TGTGCCAGCAGTTTCGGACAGGGGGCAACCTACGAGCAGTACTTC. Translation: CASSFGQGATYEQYF.

This clonotype came up once. This rearrangement joins TRBV13 to TRBJ1-2; 9 positions match TRBD1. The CDR3 contains 14 residues. In germline, CDR1 is PRHDT, CDR2 FYEKMQ (reference sequence). V shed 5 bases and J 4 bases; nucleotides not matched to a gene: 5. The CDR3 is CASSHQTGGYGYTF. In DNA form, the CDR3 reads TGTGCCAGCAGCCATCAGACAGGGGGCTATGGCTACACCTTC.

The count of this clonotype is one. V gene TRBV27 combines with J gene TRBJ2-7, with D possibly matching TRBD1 (6 bases). Trimming removed 4 bases at V and 3 bases at J, with 13 bases between. The CDR3 is 14 residues long. CDR1 is MNHEY and CDR2 is SMNVEV in the germline V gene (reference sequence). The CDR3 sequence: CASSSDRLNYEQYF. The CDR3 DNA reads TGTGCCAGCAGTTCAGACAGGTTGAACTACGAGCAGTACTTC.

This sequence joins TRBV20-1 and TRBJ2-2; 9 positions agree with TRBD1. Unmatched junction bases numbered 8, after V lost 6 bases and J lost 3 bases. The CDR3 totals 15 residues. The germline gives CDR1 DFQATT, CDR2 SNEGSKA (reference sequence). In DNA form, the CDR3 reads TGCAGTGCAGCTGGGACAGGGTGGGACACCGGGGAGCTGTTTTTT. It codes for CSAAGTGWDTGELFF.

J is TRBJ2-3 and V is TRBV20-1; 10 bases align to TRBD1. This CDR3 has 12 residues. V trimming: 7 bases; J trimming: 5 bases; junction bases outside the gene matches: 3. Germline loops: CDR1 DFQATT, CDR2 SNEGSKA (reference sequence). CDR3 in DNA: TGCAGTGTGACAGGGGGCGAAGATACGCAGTATTTT. Amino acids: CSVTGGEDTQYF.

The chain combines TRBV30 with TRBJ1-1; tentative D call: TRBD1 (5 bases). Germline CDR1 is GTSNPN and CDR2 is SVGIG (reference sequence). The V and J ends lost 5 bases and 0 bases respectively, with 7 bases between them. The CDR3 totals 12 residues. CDR3 sequence (DNA): TGTGCCTGGGGGACCTTGAACACTGAAGCTTTCTTT. Residues: CAWGTLNTEAFF.

V is TRBV30 and J is TRBJ1-1; D gene unclear. Germline V gene sequence: CDR1 GTSNPN, CDR2 SVGIG (reference sequence). Trimming took off 4 bases at V and 2 bases at J, with 8 bases between the two ends. The CDR3 spans 12 residues. Here the CDR3 DNA reads TGTGCCTGGAATAATGAAAACACTGAAGCTTTCTTT. It encodes CAWNNENTEAFF.

The chain joins TRBV5-1 to TRBJ2-7; no definite D call. V lost 1 base and J 6 bases, leaving 14 bases between the germline ends. Looked up from germline, CDR1 is SGHRS and CDR2 is YFSETQ. The CDR3 spans 14 residues. The CDR3 loop is CASSLFGNLGEQYF. The DNA for the CDR3 is TGCGCCAGCAGCTTGTTTGGGAACTTGGGCGAGCAGTACTTC.

This clonotype was counted a single time. The J gene is TRBJ2-1, the V gene TRBV24-1, with a weak D call TRBD1 (6 bases). CDR3 length: 14 residues. Trimming removed 2 bases at V and 7 bases at J, with 11 bases between. Germline assignment: CDR1 KGHDR and CDR2 SFDVKD. The CDR3 region has the DNA TGTGCCACCAGTGATTCAACAGGGCTAAATGAGCAGTTCTTC. Encoded protein: CATSDSTGLNEQFF.